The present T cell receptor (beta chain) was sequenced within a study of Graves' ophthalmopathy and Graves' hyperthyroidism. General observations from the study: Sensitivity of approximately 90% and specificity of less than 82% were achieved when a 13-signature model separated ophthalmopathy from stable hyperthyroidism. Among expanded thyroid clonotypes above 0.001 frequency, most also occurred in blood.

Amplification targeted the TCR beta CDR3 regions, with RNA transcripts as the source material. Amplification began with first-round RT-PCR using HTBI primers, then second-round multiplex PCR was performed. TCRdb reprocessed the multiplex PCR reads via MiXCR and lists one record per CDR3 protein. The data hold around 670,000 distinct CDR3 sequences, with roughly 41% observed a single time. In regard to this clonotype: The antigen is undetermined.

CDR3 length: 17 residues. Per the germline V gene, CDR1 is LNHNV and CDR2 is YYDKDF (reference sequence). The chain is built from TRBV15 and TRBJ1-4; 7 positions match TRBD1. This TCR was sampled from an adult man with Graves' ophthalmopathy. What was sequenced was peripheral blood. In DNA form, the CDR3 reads TGTGCTCCCCTGACAGGGCGAGGCGGAATTAAGAATGAAAAACTGTTTTTT. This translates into CAPLTGRGGIKNEKLFF.